These 13 T cell receptor beta chains were all obtained from the same sample, sequenced in a study of cytomegalovirus exposure and HLA in healthy donors (dated by TCRdb to about 2017). The method was the immunoSEQ multiplex PCR assay. A mixture of 60 forward primers for TCR Vbeta segments and 13 reverse primers for TCR Jbeta segments was used in the multiplex PCR. TCRdb mirrors the immuneACCESS table, restricted to in-frame sequences. Some clones are absent from its copies; in checked studies, under half trace to an unresolved V gene, and the reason for the others is unknown. In all, the sample holds about 190,000 clones, and around 87% of those were seen once. The ten largest clones take up 1.3% of the sample. The material sequenced was PBMCs. Receptors originate from a man younger than 45 in good health and CMV-seronegative.

The chain is built from TRBV10-1 and TRBJ1-2, with a tentative D call TRBD1 (6 bases). V was cut by 8 bases and J by 6 bases, with 22 bases left in between. CDR1 WNHNN and CDR2 SYGVQD come from the germline V gene (reference sequence). This CDR3 is built from 15 residues. In DNA, the CDR3 is TGCGCCAGCCGCCTAGGTTTGGGACACTCGAATGGCTACACCTTC. Translating it yields CASRLGLGHSNGYTF.

The gene calls are TRBV7-2 and TRBJ1-5; 8 bases line up with TRBD1. Losses at the gene ends were 5 bases for V and 5 bases for J; bases not matched to a gene: 14. This CDR3 is built from 17 residues. Germline V gives CDR1 SGHTA, CDR2 FQGNSA. This chain's CDR3 is CASSAPGQVPGYQPQHF. The CDR3 DNA sequence: TGTGCCAGCAGCGCTCCGGGACAGGTCCCCGGTTATCAGCCCCAGCATTTT.

This clone has only a few counts. The gene calls are TRBV7-8 and TRBJ1-1; the match to TRBD1 covers 7 bases. This CDR3 region has 14 residues. Looked up from germline, CDR1 is SGHVS and CDR2 is FQNEAQ. After removal of 5 bases from V and 1 base from J, the junction contained 4 bases not matched to a gene. The DNA for the CDR3 is TGTGCCAGCAGCATCGGGACAGCGAACACTGAAGCTTTCTTT. This sequence encodes CASSIGTANTEAFF. Using reference TRBV7-8 and TRBJ1-1 for the parts outside the CDR3, the full variable domain is GAGVSQSPRYKVAKRGQDVALRCDPISGHVSLFWYQQALGQGPEFLTYFQNEAQLDKSGLPSDRFFAERPEGSVSTLKIQRTQQEDSAVYLCASSIGTANTEAFFGQGTRLTVV.

Worth noting for this clone: The sample has other DNA sequences that encode this CDR3 too. This sequence joins TRBV4-3 and TRBJ1-3; D unclear. This CDR3 has 13 amino acids. Germline V gives CDR1 LGHNA, CDR2 YSLEER. V lost 4 bases and J lost 0, with 4 bases in between. The CDR3 nucleotides are TGCGCCAGCAGCCTAAACTCTGGAAACACCATATATTTT. Protein sequence: CASSLNSGNTIYF.

V and J are TRBV4-2 and TRBJ2-2; TRBD2 aligns across 14 bases. In germline, CDR1 is LGHNA, CDR2 YNFKEQ. Unmatched junction bases numbered 3, after V lost 2 bases and J lost 1 base. This CDR3 comprises 18 residues. This CDR3 reads CASSQLGTSGGNTGELFF. CDR3 coding DNA: TGTGCCAGCAGCCAACTCGGGACTAGCGGGGGGAACACCGGGGAGCTGTTTTTT.

The rearrangement joins TRBV28 to TRBJ1-3, with D perhaps TRBD1 (6 bases). Looked up from germline, CDR1 is MDHEN and CDR2 is SYDVKM. The V end lost 6 bases, the J end lost 4 bases, and 16 bases lay between the germline ends. This CDR3 contains 15 residues. This chain's CDR3 is CASSPVDRRGNTIYF. The CDR3 nucleotides are TGTGCCAGCAGCCCGGTCGACAGGAGAGGAAACACCATATATTTT. Full variable domain (rest looked up from reference TRBV28 and TRBJ1-3): DVKVTQSSRYLVKRTGEKVFLECVQDMDHENMFWYRQDPGLGLRLIYFSYDVKMKEKGDIPEGYSVSREKKERFSLILESASTNQTSMYLCASSPVDRRGNTIYFGEGSWLTVV.

This clone was counted only a few times. The chain is built from TRBV27 and TRBJ1-1; a possible D gene is TRBD1 (5 bases). CDR3 size: 16 residues. V was trimmed by 4 bases and J by 0 bases, leaving 15 bases between them. The germline V gene encodes CDR1 MNHEY and CDR2 SMNVEV (reference sequence). CDR3 region: CASSSRGGVMNTEAFF. The CDR3 coding sequence is TGTGCCAGCAGTTCTCGGGGAGGGGTAATGAACACTGAAGCTTTCTTT.

This clone came up a few times. V gene TRBV6-6 combines with J gene TRBJ2-3, with TRBD2 identical over 9 bases. This CDR3 contains 12 residues. With V trimmed by 5 bases and J by 12 bases, 6 bases remained unmatched. Germline assignment: CDR1 MNHNY and CDR2 SVGAGI (reference sequence). The CDR3 sequence: CASSRGTSSQYF. CDR3 nucleotide sequence: TGTGCCAGCAGTCGGGGGACTAGCTCCCAGTATTTT.

In its sample, this clone was seen a few times. The chain combines TRBV6-1 with TRBJ1-6; D gene uncertain. The V gene lost 1 base and the J gene lost 5 bases, with 9 bases spanning the gap. Germline CDR1 reads MNHNS; CDR2 reads SASEGT. The CDR3 contains 15 residues. CDR3 protein: CASSEGRINNSPLHF. The CDR3, as DNA: TGTGCCAGCAGTGAAGGGAGGATTAATAATTCACCCCTCCACTTT.

V is TRBV15 and J is TRBJ2-1; 9 bases align to TRBD2. Germline V lookup: CDR1 LNHNV, CDR2 YYDKDF (reference sequence). The CDR3 runs 21 residues. After removal of 4 bases from V and 0 bases from J, the junction contained 19 bases not matched to a gene. The CDR3 DNA is TGTGCCACCAGCAAGCGTCATGCGGGGGGGGTCGGGCCAAGCTCCTACAATGAGCAGTTCTTC. It specifies CATSKRHAGGVGPSSYNEQFF. Full variable domain (remainder filled in from reference TRBV15 and TRBJ2-1): DAMVIQNPRYQVTQFGKPVTLSCSQTLNHNVMYWYQQKSSQAPKLLFHYYDKDFNNEADTPDNFQSRRPNTSFCFLDIRSPGLGDTAMYLCATSKRHAGGVGPSSYNEQFFGPGTRLTVL.

The J gene is TRBJ2-7, the V gene TRBV11-2; no reliable D call. Trimming removed 3 bases at V and 2 bases at J, with 14 bases between. The CDR3 consists of 15 residues. The germline gives CDR1 SGHAT, CDR2 FQNNGV. The CDR3 DNA sequence: TGTGCCAGCAGCTTTCTAGACGCGAGGCCCTACGAGCAGTACTTC. Protein sequence: CASSFLDARPYEQYF. The variable domain in full, completed from reference TRBV11-2 and TRBJ2-7, reads EAGVAQSPRYKIIEKRQSVAFWCNPISGHATLYWYQQILGQGPKLLIQFQNNGVVDDSQLPKDRFSAERLKGVDSTLKIQPAKLEDSAVYLCASSFLDARPYEQYFGPGTRLTVT.

V gene TRBV7-9 combines with J gene TRBJ2-6; perhaps TRBD2 as D (5 bases). The CDR3 length is 16 residues. Germline V lookup: CDR1 SEHNR, CDR2 FQNEAQ (reference sequence). V was shortened by 6 bases and J by 4 bases, with 16 bases between the two germline ends. The CDR3 region is CASSHARGSGANVLTF. The CDR3 DNA follows: TGTGCCAGCAGTCACGCTCGGGGTTCCGGGGCCAACGTCCTGACTTTC. Full variable domain (outside the CDR3, taken from reference TRBV7-9 and TRBJ2-6): DTGVSQNPRHKITKRGQNVTFRCDPISEHNRLYWYRQTLGQGPEFLTYFQNEAQLEKSRLLSDRFSAERPKGSFSTLEIQRTEQGDSAMYLCASSHARGSGANVLTFGAGSRLTVL.

The chain employs TRBV28 and TRBJ2-7; TRBD1 agrees at 10 bases. Germline CDR1 MDHEN, CDR2 SYDVKM. The trim removed 4 bases at V and 4 bases at J, leaving 7 bases unmatched. CDR3 length equals 15 residues. The CDR3 nucleotides are TGTGCCAGCAGTTCTTCCGGGACAGGGGATTACGAGCAGTACTTC. Its translation is CASSSSGTGDYEQYF.